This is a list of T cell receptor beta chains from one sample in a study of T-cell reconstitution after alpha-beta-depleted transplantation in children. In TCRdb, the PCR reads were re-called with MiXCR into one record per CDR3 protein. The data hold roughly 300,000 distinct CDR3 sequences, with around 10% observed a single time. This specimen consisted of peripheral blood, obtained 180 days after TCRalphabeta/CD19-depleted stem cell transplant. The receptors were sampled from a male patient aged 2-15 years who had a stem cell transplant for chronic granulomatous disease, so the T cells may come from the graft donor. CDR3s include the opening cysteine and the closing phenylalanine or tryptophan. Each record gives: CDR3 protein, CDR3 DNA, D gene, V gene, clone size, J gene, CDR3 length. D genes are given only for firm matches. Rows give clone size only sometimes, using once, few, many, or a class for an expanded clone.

CDR3aa: CASSRSGTGNEQYF
CDR3nt: TGTGCCAGCAGTCGATCCGGGACAGGGAACGAGCAGTACTTC
d_gene: TRBD1
v_gene: TRBV6-2/TRBV6-3
abundance: many
j_gene: TRBJ2-7
len: 14

CDR3aa: CASSLDPGGGEQFF
CDR3nt: TGTGCCAGTAGTCTAGACCCCGGTGGAGGCGAGCAGTTCTTC
d_gene: .
v_gene: TRBV19
abundance: many
j_gene: TRBJ2-1
len: 14

CDR3aa: CASSLELLTGSYEQYF
CDR3nt: TGTGCCAGCAGTCTAGAGCTCTTGACAGGTTCCTACGAGCAGTACTTC
d_gene: .
v_gene: TRBV28
abundance: medium-sized
j_gene: TRBJ2-7
len: 16

CDR3aa: CASGVGRSYNEQFF
CDR3nt: TGTGCTAGTGGTGTCGGGCGCTCCTACAATGAGCAGTTCTTC
d_gene: .
v_gene: TRBV12-5
abundance: once
j_gene: TRBJ2-1
len: 14

CDR3aa: CASSFPSGGGTDTQYF
CDR3nt: TGTGCCAGCAGTTTCCCCAGCGGGGGAGGCACAGATACGCAGTATTTT
d_gene: TRBD2
v_gene: TRBV7-9
abundance: many
j_gene: TRBJ2-3
len: 16

CDR3aa: CASSQYRGRGYSGNTIYF
CDR3nt: TGCGCCAGCAGCCAATACAGGGGGCGCGGATATTCTGGAAACACCATATATTTT
d_gene: TRBD1
v_gene: TRBV4-3
abundance: many
j_gene: TRBJ1-3
len: 18

CDR3aa: CASSLVGTPTNEQYF
CDR3nt: TGTGCCAGCAGCTTAGTGGGGACCCCTACGAACGAGCAGTACTTC
d_gene: .
v_gene: TRBV7-9
abundance: many
j_gene: TRBJ2-7
len: 15

CDR3aa: CASSPGTLIYGYTF
CDR3nt: TGTGCCAGCAGCCCCGGGACCCTCATTTATGGCTACACCTTC
d_gene: .
v_gene: TRBV11-2
abundance: many
j_gene: TRBJ1-2
len: 14

CDR3aa: CASSFGTRYEQYF
CDR3nt: TGTGCCAGCAGTTTCGGGACGCGCTACGAGCAGTACTTC
d_gene: .
v_gene: TRBV12-3/TRBV12-4
abundance: many
j_gene: TRBJ2-7
len: 13

CDR3aa: CASSQIPGRSEAFF
CDR3nt: TGTGCCAGCAGTCAAATACCGGGACGGAGTGAAGCTTTCTTT
d_gene: .
v_gene: TRBV28
abundance: many
j_gene: TRBJ1-1
len: 14

CDR3aa: CASSLTEGGGELFF
CDR3nt: TGTGCCAGCAGCTTAACGGAAGGAGGCGGGGAGCTGTTTTTT
d_gene: .
v_gene: TRBV7-3
abundance: many
j_gene: TRBJ2-2
len: 14

CDR3aa: CASRGGGELFF
CDR3nt: TGTGCCAGCAGGGGCGGGGGGGAGCTGTTTTTT
d_gene: .
v_gene: TRBV28
abundance: many
j_gene: TRBJ2-2
len: 11

CDR3aa: CASSESWGSSGNTIYF
CDR3nt: TGTGCCAGCAGTGAATCGTGGGGGAGCTCTGGAAACACCATATATTTT
d_gene: .
v_gene: TRBV25-1
abundance: many
j_gene: TRBJ1-3
len: 16

CDR3aa: CATSRVRGSGSEFF
CDR3nt: TGTGCCACCAGCAGAGTCCGTGGTAGCGGGAGCGAGTTCTTC
d_gene: TRBD2
v_gene: TRBV15
abundance: few
j_gene: TRBJ2-1
len: 14

CDR3aa: CASSIEGTQYF
CDR3nt: TGTGCCAGCAGTATAGAGGGGACCCAGTACTTC
d_gene: .
v_gene: TRBV2
abundance: .
j_gene: TRBJ2-5
len: 11

CDR3aa: CASSQDLPGGLLDYEQYF
CDR3nt: TGCGCCAGCAGCCAAGATCTACCGGGAGGGCTCTTAGACTACGAGCAGTACTTC
d_gene: TRBD2
v_gene: TRBV4-3
abundance: many
j_gene: TRBJ2-7
len: 18

CDR3aa: CASSPRLGPYEQYF
CDR3nt: TGTGCCAGCAGTCCCCGACTAGGACCCTACGAGCAGTACTTC
d_gene: .
v_gene: TRBV28
abundance: .
j_gene: TRBJ2-7
len: 14

CDR3aa: CASSRTYRGTEAFF
CDR3nt: TGTGCCAGCAGCCGAACTTACAGGGGCACTGAAGCTTTCTTT
d_gene: TRBD1
v_gene: TRBV9
abundance: many
j_gene: TRBJ1-1
len: 14

CDR3aa: CAISRTDNQPQHF
CDR3nt: TGTGCCATCAGTCGGACAGACAATCAGCCCCAGCATTTT
d_gene: .
v_gene: TRBV10-3
abundance: .
j_gene: TRBJ1-5
len: 13

CDR3aa: CASSPTGASTDTQYF
CDR3nt: TGTGCCAGCAGTCCAACAGGGGCAAGCACAGATACGCAGTATTTT
d_gene: TRBD1
v_gene: TRBV6-1
abundance: many
j_gene: TRBJ2-3
len: 15

CDR3aa: CASSSELTGGSEAFF
CDR3nt: TGCGCCAGCAGCTCAGAACTGACAGGGGGCTCTGAAGCTTTCTTT
d_gene: TRBD1
v_gene: TRBV5-1
abundance: many
j_gene: TRBJ1-1
len: 15

CDR3aa: CASHPNPGELFF
CDR3nt: TGTGCCAGTCACCCGAACCCTGGGGAGCTGTTTTTT
d_gene: .
v_gene: TRBV19
abundance: few
j_gene: TRBJ2-2
len: 12

CDR3aa: CASSKTGTYSYEQYF
CDR3nt: TGTGCCAGCAGCAAGACAGGGACCTACTCCTACGAGCAGTACTTC
d_gene: TRBD1
v_gene: TRBV7-2
abundance: many
j_gene: TRBJ2-7
len: 15

CDR3aa: CASSQVPNARTEAFF
CDR3nt: TGCGCCAGCAGCCAAGTACCCAACGCGAGGACTGAAGCTTTCTTT
d_gene: .
v_gene: TRBV4-3
abundance: many
j_gene: TRBJ1-1
len: 15

CDR3aa: CAIFLDSLYTDTQYF
CDR3nt: TGTGCCATTTTCCTCGACAGCCTTTACACAGATACGCAGTATTTT
d_gene: .
v_gene: TRBV10-3
abundance: many
j_gene: TRBJ2-3
len: 15

CDR3aa: CASSPQEGGNEQFF
CDR3nt: TGTGCCAGCAGCCCCCAGGAGGGGGGGAATGAGCAGTTCTTC
d_gene: .
v_gene: TRBV3-1
abundance: many
j_gene: TRBJ2-1
len: 14

CDR3aa: CAISEVGGRIYEQYF
CDR3nt: TGTGCCATCAGTGAAGTGGGAGGGCGGATTTACGAGCAGTACTTC
d_gene: TRBD2
v_gene: TRBV10-3
abundance: .
j_gene: TRBJ2-7
len: 15

CDR3aa: CATSPAEALTDTQYF
CDR3nt: TGTGCCACCAGTCCGGCGGAAGCCCTTACAGATACGCAGTATTTT
d_gene: .
v_gene: TRBV15
abundance: many
j_gene: TRBJ2-3
len: 15

CDR3aa: CASSLVSGSGANVLTF
CDR3nt: TGCGCCAGCAGCTTGGTGTCGGGATCTGGGGCCAACGTCCTGACTTTC
d_gene: .
v_gene: TRBV5-1
abundance: many
j_gene: TRBJ2-6
len: 16

CDR3aa: CASSYSRLASHEQYF
CDR3nt: TGTGCCAGCAGTTACTCGAGACTAGCGTCTCACGAGCAGTACTTC
d_gene: TRBD2
v_gene: TRBV6-5
abundance: many
j_gene: TRBJ2-7
len: 15

CDR3aa: CATTDGDYNEQFF
CDR3nt: TGTGCCACCACGGACGGAGACTACAATGAGCAGTTCTTC
d_gene: .
v_gene: TRBV7-8
abundance: many
j_gene: TRBJ2-1
len: 13

CDR3aa: CASRLAGHTGELFF
CDR3nt: TGTGCCAGCAGGTTAGCGGGCCACACCGGGGAGCTGTTTTTT
d_gene: TRBD2
v_gene: TRBV9
abundance: many
j_gene: TRBJ2-2
len: 14

CDR3aa: CASSLLFRRDRATGELFF
CDR3nt: TGTGCCAGCAGTTTATTATTTAGGCGGGACAGGGCCACCGGGGAGCTGTTTTTT
d_gene: TRBD1
v_gene: TRBV28
abundance: many
j_gene: TRBJ2-2
len: 18

CDR3aa: CASSLLDVGNIQYF
CDR3nt: TGTGCCAGCAGTCTACTAGACGTTGGAAACATTCAGTACTTC
d_gene: .
v_gene: TRBV12-3/TRBV12-4
abundance: many
j_gene: TRBJ2-4
len: 14

CDR3aa: CASSARGSYEQYF
CDR3nt: TGTGCCAGTAGTGCACGCGGGAGTTACGAGCAGTACTTC
d_gene: TRBD2
v_gene: TRBV19
abundance: many
j_gene: TRBJ2-7
len: 13

CDR3aa: CASSLLGGYSYNEQFF
CDR3nt: TGTGCCAGCAGCTTGTTGGGCGGGTACTCCTACAATGAGCAGTTCTTC
d_gene: .
v_gene: TRBV7-2
abundance: many
j_gene: TRBJ2-1
len: 16

CDR3aa: CASSQDLRRSPLHF
CDR3nt: TGTGCCAGCAGCCAAGACCTCCGGCGTTCACCCCTCCACTTT
d_gene: .
v_gene: TRBV3-1
abundance: few
j_gene: TRBJ1-6
len: 14

CDR3aa: CASSQDRKWGNIQYF
CDR3nt: TGCGCCAGCAGCCAAGATAGGAAGTGGGGAAACATTCAGTACTTC
d_gene: .
v_gene: TRBV4-1
abundance: many
j_gene: TRBJ2-4
len: 15

CDR3aa: CASSPSSARTYNEQFF
CDR3nt: TGTGCCAGCAGTCCCAGTTCGGCTCGTACCTACAATGAGCAGTTCTTC
d_gene: .
v_gene: TRBV6-1
abundance: .
j_gene: TRBJ2-1
len: 16

CDR3aa: CASRWRGLLNTGELFF
CDR3nt: TGTGCCAGCAGGTGGAGGGGTCTACTAAACACCGGGGAGCTGTTTTTT
d_gene: .
v_gene: TRBV2
abundance: few
j_gene: TRBJ2-2
len: 16

CDR3aa: CASSQFKPQETYNEQFF
CDR3nt: TGTGCCAGCAGCCAATTCAAACCACAGGAAACCTACAATGAGCAGTTCTTC
d_gene: .
v_gene: TRBV3-1
abundance: few
j_gene: TRBJ2-1
len: 17

CDR3aa: CACTGPPRYTGELFF
CDR3nt: TGTGCCTGTACTGGGCCCCCCCGTTACACCGGGGAGCTGTTTTTT
d_gene: .
v_gene: TRBV6-1
abundance: many
j_gene: TRBJ2-2
len: 15

CDR3aa: CASSPGHASGANVLTF
CDR3nt: TGCGCCAGCAGCCCGGGACACGCCTCTGGGGCCAACGTCCTGACTTTC
d_gene: .
v_gene: TRBV5-1
abundance: many
j_gene: TRBJ2-6
len: 16

CDR3aa: CASSRTSTGPTDTQYF
CDR3nt: TGTGCCAGCAGCCGGACGTCGACGGGCCCCACAGATACGCAGTATTTT
d_gene: .
v_gene: TRBV7-9
abundance: many
j_gene: TRBJ2-3
len: 16

CDR3aa: CASSFTGADQETQYF
CDR3nt: TGTGCCAGCAGTTTTACGGGAGCCGACCAAGAGACCCAGTACTTC
d_gene: .
v_gene: TRBV12-3/TRBV12-4
abundance: many
j_gene: TRBJ2-5
len: 15

CDR3aa: CASSVDPQAPDGYTF
CDR3nt: TGTGCCAGCAGCGTAGATCCCCAGGCGCCAGATGGCTACACCTTC
d_gene: .
v_gene: TRBV9
abundance: many
j_gene: TRBJ1-2
len: 15

CDR3aa: CASSFALAGGSDTQYF
CDR3nt: TGTGCCAGCAGTTTTGCGCTAGCGGGGGGGAGTGATACGCAGTATTTT
d_gene: TRBD2
v_gene: TRBV12-3/TRBV12-4
abundance: many
j_gene: TRBJ2-3
len: 16

CDR3aa: CSPGLAGNTDTQYF
CDR3nt: TGCAGTCCCGGACTAGCGGGAAACACAGATACGCAGTATTTT
d_gene: TRBD2
v_gene: TRBV20-1
abundance: many
j_gene: TRBJ2-3
len: 14

CDR3aa: CASSLATVRLQETQYF
CDR3nt: TGTGCCAGCAGCTTAGCGACAGTCCGCCTTCAAGAGACCCAGTACTTC
d_gene: .
v_gene: TRBV11-3
abundance: many
j_gene: TRBJ2-5
len: 16

CDR3aa: CATRQENQPQHF
CDR3nt: TGTGCCACCAGACAGGAGAATCAGCCCCAGCATTTT
d_gene: .
v_gene: TRBV15
abundance: many
j_gene: TRBJ1-5
len: 12